This passage covers 17 T cell receptor beta chains from one sample sequenced in a study of OX40 agonist ivuxolimab in advanced cancers. Assay: immunoSEQ multiplex PCR; the TCRdb copy retains only in-frame clones and omits some. The repertoire holds about 79,000 clones, around 94% seen once, with 8% to 10% in the top ten. Material: CD4+ or CD8+ T cells sorted from blood, obtained in a trial of the OX40 agonist ivuxolimab. Receptors were obtained from an adult with an advanced solid tumor such as melanoma, head and neck, liver or kidney cancer.

V usage is TRBV30 and J usage is TRBJ1-3; D not resolved. Germline lookup yields CDR1 GTSNPN and CDR2 SVGIG (reference sequence). V gave up 2 bases and J gave up 10 bases, with 12 bases separating them. The CDR3 spans 12 residues. CDR3 loop: CAWSPVGLTIYF. The CDR3 DNA follows: TGTGCCTGGAGTCCGGTGGGGTTGACCATATATTTT.

The V gene is TRBV9, the J gene TRBJ2-7, with D possibly called TRBD1 or TRBD2 (5 bases each). Germline CDR1 is SGDLS and CDR2 is YYNGEE. The germline V and J ends were trimmed by 0 bases and 5 bases, with 12 bases remaining between them. The length of the CDR3 is 14 residues. CDR3 coding DNA: TGTGCCAGCAGCGTAGGAGGGGTCGGCGACGAGCAGTACTTC. This sequence encodes CASSVGGVGDEQYF. The full variable domain, its missing parts supplied by reference TRBV9 and TRBJ2-7, is DSGVTQTPKHLITATGQRVTLRCSPRSGDLSVYWYQQSLDQGLQFLIQYYNGEERAKGNILERFSAQQFPDLHSELNLSSLELGDSALYFCASSVGGVGDEQYFGPGTRLTVT.

The chain joins TRBV19 to TRBJ2-7; D gene unclear. The V end lost 3 bases, the J end lost 7 bases, and 7 bases lay between the germline ends. This CDR3 comprises 11 residues. Looked up from germline, CDR1 is LNHDA and CDR2 is SQIVND (reference sequence). The CDR3 is CASSMDGEQYF. The CDR3 nucleotides are TGTGCCAGTAGTATGGACGGGGAGCAGTACTTC.

V is TRBV4-2 and J is TRBJ2-7; 12 bases map to TRBD2. CDR1 is LGHNA and CDR2 is YNFKEQ in the germline V gene. CDR3 length: 16 residues. V lost 0 bases and J lost 3; bases outside the gene matches: 3. CDR3 in DNA: TGTGCCAGCAGCCAAGATGCGACTAGCGGGAGCTACGAGCAGTACTTC. This translates into CASSQDATSGSYEQYF.

The chain has TRBV5-6 and TRBJ2-2, with a possible D match to TRBD2 (5 bases). CDR1 and CDR2 from the germline V gene are SGHDT and YYEEEE. V lost 4 bases, J lost 6 bases, and 16 bases lay in between. The CDR3 sequence is 15 residues long. The CDR3 region has the DNA TGTGCCAGCAGCCCTACACGTAACGGGGCCGGGGAGCTGTTTTTT. As protein: CASSPTRNGAGELFF.

CDR3 in amino acids: CASSQDLAGEEETQYF. DNA for the CDR3: TGCGCCAGCAGCCAAGATCTAGCGGGAGAAGAGGAGACCCAGTACTTC. The V call is TRBV4-3, the J call TRBJ2-5; 10 nucleotides line up with TRBD2. The CDR3 has 16 residues. V was clipped by 0 bases and J by 5 bases; unmatched bases: 6. In germline, CDR1 is LGHNA, CDR2 YSLEER.

The chain carries TRBV7-9 and TRBJ2-1, with D possibly being TRBD1 or TRBD2 (5 bases each). CDR3 length: 16 amino acids. V was trimmed by 5 bases and J by 0 bases, leaving 14 bases between them. CDR1 and CDR2 (germline): SEHNR, FQNEAQ (reference sequence). The CDR3 loop is CASSPWDAVSYNEQFF. In DNA form, the CDR3 reads TGTGCCAGCAGCCCTTGGGACGCCGTCTCCTACAATGAGCAGTTCTTC.

This clone appeared once. The gene calls are TRBV4-2 and TRBJ1-5, with 7 positions matching TRBD1. After removal of 1 base from V and 3 bases from J, the junction contained 12 bases not matched to a gene. The CDR3 contains 18 residues. Germline assignment: CDR1 LGHNA and CDR2 YNFKEQ. CDR3 bases: TGTGCCAGCAGCCAAGGGATTGGGGACAGTTTCTCCAATCAGCCCCAGCATTTT. It is translated as CASSQGIGDSFSNQPQHF.

The chain is built from TRBV9 and TRBJ1-1; no firm D call. Germline V gives CDR1 SGDLS, CDR2 YYNGEE. Trimming pared 0 bases from V and 3 bases from J, leaving 18 bases between. The CDR3 has 17 residues. CDR3 region: CASSVDETTPHDTEAFF. The DNA of the CDR3 is TGTGCCAGCAGCGTAGACGAGACGACACCGCATGACACTGAAGCTTTCTTT.

CDR3 in amino acids: CASSFGTGHSYEQYF. CDR3 in DNA: TGTGCCAGCAGCTTCGGGACAGGGCACTCCTACGAGCAGTACTTC. The chain has TRBV7-6 and TRBJ2-7; TRBD1 matches at 9 bases. The V segment lost 3 bases and the J segment 0 bases; nucleotides outside the gene matches: 3. The CDR3 is made up of 15 amino acids. In germline, CDR1 is SGHVS, CDR2 FNYEAQ.

This rearrangement joins TRBV4-3 to TRBJ1-1; D remains ambiguous. Deletions cut 4 bases from V and 1 base from J, with 10 bases between. The CDR3 runs 14 residues. From germline, CDR1 is LGHNA and CDR2 YSLEER. CDR3 bases: TGCGCCAGCAGCCTTTACCCAGGGAACACTGAAGCTTTCTTT. Translation gives CASSLYPGNTEAFF.

V gene TRBV5-6 combines with J gene TRBJ2-1; perhaps TRBD2 as D (6 bases). In germline, CDR1 is SGHDT, CDR2 YYEEEE. The CDR3 extends over 16 amino acids. V dropped 4 bases and J dropped 0 bases, with 14 bases sitting between them. The CDR3 bases are TGTGCCAGCAGCCCTGGACTCGGGAGCTCCTACAATGAGCAGTTCTTC. This translates into CASSPGLGSSYNEQFF.

V and J are TRBV19 and TRBJ1-1; D possibly corresponds to TRBD1 (5 bases). V lost 3 bases, J lost 5 bases, and 13 bases lay in between. CDR1 and CDR2 (germline): LNHDA, SQIVND (reference sequence). The CDR3 has 14 amino acids. The CDR3 DNA reads TGTGCCAGTAGTATCGGCCAGGGCTGGACTGAAGCTTTCTTT. Amino acids: CASSIGQGWTEAFF.

For the CDR3, the DNA is TGTGCCAGCAGCTTAGGAGGTAGGGACACAGATACGCAGTATTTT. This translates into CASSLGGRDTDTQYF. V is TRBV7-9 and J is TRBJ2-3, with unresolved D. Trimming took off 1 base at V and 2 bases at J, with 10 bases between the two ends. This CDR3 has 15 amino acids. In germline, CDR1 is SEHNR, CDR2 FQNEAQ (reference sequence). The whole variable domain, filled in from reference TRBV7-9 and TRBJ2-3, reads DTGVSQNPRHKITKRGQNVTFRCDPISEHNRLYWYRQTLGQGPEFLTYFQNEAQLEKSRLLSDRFSAERPKGSFSTLEIQRTEQGDSAMYLCASSLGGRDTDTQYFGPGTRLTVL.

The chain is built from TRBV27 and TRBJ1-6; 8 bases are shared with TRBD1. This CDR3 comprises 15 residues. Per germline, CDR1 MNHEY and CDR2 SMNVEV (reference sequence). Trimming at V came to 0 bases and at J to 17 bases, leaving 12 bases not matched to a gene. As DNA, the CDR3 is TGTGCCAGCAGTTTATCGACAGGGGCAGCTAGCGGATTCCACTTT. It is translated as CASSLSTGAASGFHF.

This chain uses TRBV28 with TRBJ2-7; the match to TRBD1 covers 8 bases. CDR1 MDHEN and CDR2 SYDVKM come from the germline V gene. The V segment lost 7 bases and the J segment 6 bases; nucleotides outside the gene matches: 8. This CDR3 is 13 amino acids long. The CDR3 here is CASTQGAFGEQYF. DNA for the CDR3: TGTGCCAGCACCCAGGGGGCGTTCGGCGAGCAGTACTTC.

This rearrangement joins TRBV7-9 to TRBJ1-1; D unresolved. Trimming pared 5 bases from V and 1 base from J, leaving 17 bases between. The germline CDR1 and CDR2 sequences are SEHNR and FQNEAQ (reference sequence). This CDR3 region has 16 residues. CDR3 loop: CASSHRPGTANTEAFF. The CDR3 bases are TGTGCCAGCAGCCACCGACCGGGTACAGCGAACACTGAAGCTTTCTTT. Based on the CDR3 plus reference TRBV7-9 and TRBJ1-1, the full variable domain is DTGVSQNPRHKITKRGQNVTFRCDPISEHNRLYWYRQTLGQGPEFLTYFQNEAQLEKSRLLSDRFSAERPKGSFSTLEIQRTEQGDSAMYLCASSHRPGTANTEAFFGQGTRLTVV.